The next 8 T cell receptor beta chains were all read from a single sample in a study of blood T cells in healthy people across ages. Together with a sample-barcoded 5' primer, a J-beta primer mix was included in a second PCR lasting about 6 to 11 cycles. From the 5' RACE reads, TCRdb called clonotypes with MiXCR, one entry per CDR3 protein. Of approximately 1,700,000 distinct CDR3 sequences listed, roughly two fifths are singletons. Sequencing input: blood. The receptors stem from a human donor in good health.

This clonotype appeared a few times. The chain couples TRBV29-1 to TRBJ2-4; TRBD1 matches 7 bases. The V gene end was trimmed by 3 bases and the J gene end by 13 bases; junction bases not matched to a gene: 18. The CDR3 runs 15 residues. CDR1 is SQVTM and CDR2 is ANQGSEA in the germline V gene. CDR3 bases: TGCAGCGTTGAGAAACCGGGACAGAACCCCTTTGAGCAGTACTTC. The encoded protein is CSVEKPGQNPFEQYF.

J is TRBJ1-2 and V is TRBV10-3; D not resolved. The CDR3 spans 14 residues. Trimming took 7 bases from V and 0 from J, leaving 12 bases between them. In germline, CDR1 is ENHRY, CDR2 SYGVKD. The CDR3 reads CAINGVLANYGYTF. The CDR3 nucleotides are TGTGCCATCAACGGGGTATTAGCTAACTATGGCTACACCTTC.

This chain uses TRBV5-1 with TRBJ2-3, with 13 bases aligning to TRBD2. This CDR3 is 16 amino acids long. With 4 bases clipped from V and 4 bases from J, the junction kept 6 bases outside the gene matches. Germline CDR1 reads SGHRS; CDR2 reads YFSETQ. DNA of the CDR3: TGCGCCAGCAGCACGGGACTAGCGGGAACGGCAGATACGCAGTATTTT. Its protein product is CASSTGLAGTADTQYF. The full variable domain, rest sourced from reference TRBV5-1 and TRBJ2-3, is KAGVTQTPRYLIKTRGQQVTLSCSPISGHRSVSWYQQTPGQGLQFLFEYFSETQRNKGNFPGRFSGRQFSNSRSEMNVSTLELGDSALYLCASSTGLAGTADTQYFGPGTRLTVL.

This chain connects TRBV18 to TRBJ1-5; no clear D gene. The CDR3 spans 19 residues. The germline V gene has CDR1 KGHSH and CDR2 LQKENI. V lost 2 bases to trimming and J lost 0 bases, with 20 bases between them. CDR3 DNA: TGTGCCAGCTCACCATACGGGCTCCCCGTCGGGTATAGCAATCAGCCCCAGCATTTT. It specifies CASSPYGLPVGYSNQPQHF.

A few counts support this clonotype. CDR3 amino acids: CASSRRAGGHSVETQYF. CDR3 nucleotide sequence: TGTGCCAGCAGCCGTCGTGCGGGGGGGCATAGCGTAGAGACCCAGTACTTC. The J gene is TRBJ2-5, the V gene TRBV7-2, with 9 bases matching TRBD2. The germline gives CDR1 SGHTA, CDR2 FQGNSA. The CDR3 sequence is 17 residues long. V lost 5 bases, J lost 4 bases, and 14 bases stayed unmatched.

The genes are TRBV6-5 and TRBJ1-1; no clear D. Germline CDR1 is MNHEY and CDR2 is SVGAGI. CDR3 length equals 15 residues. Trimming took off 6 bases at V and 0 bases at J, with 14 bases between the two ends. Written as DNA, the CDR3 is TGTGCCAGCAGCCTCACCGTGGAGATGAACACTGAAGCTTTCTTT. Translating gives CASSLTVEMNTEAFF.

The rearrangement links TRBV7-2 to TRBJ1-6; TRBD1 agrees at 9 bases. Germline trimming cut 5 bases from V and 12 bases from J; bases unmatched to any gene: 14. CDR1 and CDR2 from the germline V gene are SGHTA and FQGNSA. This CDR3 comprises 16 residues. The CDR3 loop reads CASSDSTGGLGLPLHF. The DNA for the CDR3 is TGTGCCAGCAGCGACTCGACAGGGGGACTCGGGTTACCCCTCCACTTT.

The gene calls are TRBV20-1 and TRBJ1-2, with a possible D match to TRBD1 (5 bases). The CDR3 loop spans 14 amino acids. Trimming removed 1 base at V and 1 base at J, with 10 bases between. Germline assignment: CDR1 DFQATT and CDR2 SNEGSKA (reference sequence). The CDR3 DNA reads TGCAGTGCTAGAGGTCAGGGTGTTAACTATGGCTACACCTTC. This sequence encodes CSARGQGVNYGYTF.